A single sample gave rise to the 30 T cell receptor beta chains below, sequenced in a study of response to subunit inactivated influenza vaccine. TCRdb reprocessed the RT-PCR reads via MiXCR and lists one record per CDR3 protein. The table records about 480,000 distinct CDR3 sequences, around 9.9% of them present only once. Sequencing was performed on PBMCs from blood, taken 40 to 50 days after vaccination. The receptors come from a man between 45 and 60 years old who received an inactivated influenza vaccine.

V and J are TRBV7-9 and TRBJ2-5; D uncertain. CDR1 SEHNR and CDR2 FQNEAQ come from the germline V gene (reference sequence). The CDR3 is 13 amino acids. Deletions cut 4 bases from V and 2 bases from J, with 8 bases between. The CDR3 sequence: CASSSPNQETQYF. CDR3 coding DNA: TGTGCCAGCAGCTCCCCGAATCAAGAGACCCAGTACTTC.

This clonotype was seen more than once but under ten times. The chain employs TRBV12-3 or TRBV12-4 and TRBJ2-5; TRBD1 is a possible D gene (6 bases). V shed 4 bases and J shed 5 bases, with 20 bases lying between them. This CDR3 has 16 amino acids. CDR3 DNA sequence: TGTGCCAGCAGTTCCATCGACAGGCCCCGTCGGGAGACCCAGTACTTC. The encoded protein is CASSSIDRPRRETQYF.

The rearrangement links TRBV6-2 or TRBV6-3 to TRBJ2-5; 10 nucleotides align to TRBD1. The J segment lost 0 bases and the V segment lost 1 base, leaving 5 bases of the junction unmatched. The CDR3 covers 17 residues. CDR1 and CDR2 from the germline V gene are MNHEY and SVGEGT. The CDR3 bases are TGTGCCAGCAGTTACTACTGGGGACAGGGGTACCAAGAGACCCAGTACTTC. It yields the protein CASSYYWGQGYQETQYF.

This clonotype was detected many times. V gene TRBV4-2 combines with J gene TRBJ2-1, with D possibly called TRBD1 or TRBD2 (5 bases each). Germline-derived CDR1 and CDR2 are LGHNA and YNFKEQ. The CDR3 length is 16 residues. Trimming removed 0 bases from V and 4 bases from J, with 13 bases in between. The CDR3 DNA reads TGTGCCAGCAGCCAAGATCGGGACGGTACTTACAATGAGCAGTTCTTC. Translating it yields CASSQDRDGTYNEQFF.

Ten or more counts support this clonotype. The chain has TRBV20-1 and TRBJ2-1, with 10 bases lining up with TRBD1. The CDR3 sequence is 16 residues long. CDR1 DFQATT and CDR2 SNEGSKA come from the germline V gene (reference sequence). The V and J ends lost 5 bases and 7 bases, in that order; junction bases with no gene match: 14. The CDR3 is CSALGAADRGENEQFF. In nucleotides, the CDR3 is TGCAGTGCTCTGGGGGCGGCGGACAGGGGGGAGAATGAGCAGTTCTTC.

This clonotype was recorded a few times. The CDR3 is CASSLWGRDEQFF. CDR3 DNA sequence: TGTGCCAGCAGCTTGTGGGGGCGGGATGAGCAGTTCTTC. The V and J genes are TRBV5-6 and TRBJ2-1; TRBD1 is a possible D gene (6 bases). The CDR3 totals 13 residues. The V gene lost 1 base and the J gene lost 8 bases, with 10 bases spanning the gap. CDR1 is SGHDT, CDR2 YYEEEE, per germline.

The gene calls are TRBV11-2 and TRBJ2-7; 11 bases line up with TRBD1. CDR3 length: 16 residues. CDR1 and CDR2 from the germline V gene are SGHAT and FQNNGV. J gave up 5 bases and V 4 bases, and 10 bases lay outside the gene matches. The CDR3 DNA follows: TGTGCCAGCAGCTCTCCTAGGACAGGGGGCTGGCACGAGCAGTACTTC. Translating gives CASSSPRTGGWHEQYF.

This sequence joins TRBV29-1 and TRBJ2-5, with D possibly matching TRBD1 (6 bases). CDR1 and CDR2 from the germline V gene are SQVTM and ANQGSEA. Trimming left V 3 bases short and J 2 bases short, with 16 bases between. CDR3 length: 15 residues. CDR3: CSVDGPGHGQETQYF. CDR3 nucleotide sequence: TGCAGCGTTGATGGTCCGGGACATGGGCAAGAGACCCAGTACTTC. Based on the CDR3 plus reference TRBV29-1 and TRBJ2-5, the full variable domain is SAVISQKPSRDICQRGTSLTIQCQVDSQVTMMFWYRQQPGQSLTLIATANQGSEATYESGFVIDKFPISRPNLTFSTLTVSNMSPEDSSIYLCSVDGPGHGQETQYFGPGTRLLVL.

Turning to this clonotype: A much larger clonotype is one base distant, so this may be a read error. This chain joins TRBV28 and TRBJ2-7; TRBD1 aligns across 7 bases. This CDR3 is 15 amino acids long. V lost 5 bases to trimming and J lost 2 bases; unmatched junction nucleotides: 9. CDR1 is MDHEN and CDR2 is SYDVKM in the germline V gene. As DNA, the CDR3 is TGTGCCAGCAGTACGACAGGGCCGGATGCCTACGAGCAGTACTTC. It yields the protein CASSTTGPDAYEQYF.

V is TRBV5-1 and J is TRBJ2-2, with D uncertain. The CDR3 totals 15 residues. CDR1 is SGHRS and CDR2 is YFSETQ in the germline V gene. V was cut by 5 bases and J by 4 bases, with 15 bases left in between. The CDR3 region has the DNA TGCGCCAGCAGTTGGTCCCCCGAGCGCACCGGGGAGCTGTTTTTT. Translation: CASSWSPERTGELFF.

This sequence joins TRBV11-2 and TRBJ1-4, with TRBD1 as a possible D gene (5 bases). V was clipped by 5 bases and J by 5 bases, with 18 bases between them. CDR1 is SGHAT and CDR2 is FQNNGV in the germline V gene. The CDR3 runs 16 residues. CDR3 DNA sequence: TGTGCCAGCAGCCTCCAGGCGGGACGGCGCAATGAAAAACTGTTTTTT. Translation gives CASSLQAGRRNEKLFF.

The CDR3 DNA reads TGCGCCAGCAGATATGGACCCGACTACGAGCAGTACTTC. Its translation is CASRYGPDYEQYF. The V gene is TRBV5-1, the J gene TRBJ2-7, with D unclear. The germline V gene encodes CDR1 SGHRS and CDR2 YFSETQ. The CDR3 runs 13 residues. V was pared by 5 bases and J by 3 bases, with 12 bases between.

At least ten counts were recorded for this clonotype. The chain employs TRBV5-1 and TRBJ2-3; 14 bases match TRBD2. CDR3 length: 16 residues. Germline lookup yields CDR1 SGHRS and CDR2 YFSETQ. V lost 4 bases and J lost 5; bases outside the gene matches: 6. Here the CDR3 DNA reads TGCGCCAGCAGCCAGACTAGCGGGAGGGCCTTAGATACGCAGTATTTT. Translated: CASSQTSGRALDTQYF.

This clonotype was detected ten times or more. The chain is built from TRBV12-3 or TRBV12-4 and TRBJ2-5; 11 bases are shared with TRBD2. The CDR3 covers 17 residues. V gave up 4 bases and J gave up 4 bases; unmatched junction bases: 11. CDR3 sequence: CASSSPPSGGLLETQYF. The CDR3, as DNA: TGTGCCAGCAGTTCTCCTCCTAGCGGGGGGTTGTTAGAGACCCAGTACTTC.

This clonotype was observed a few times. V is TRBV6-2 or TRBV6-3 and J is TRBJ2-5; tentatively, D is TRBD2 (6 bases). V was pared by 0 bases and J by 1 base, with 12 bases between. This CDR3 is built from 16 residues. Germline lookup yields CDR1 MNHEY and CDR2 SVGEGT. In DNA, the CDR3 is TGTGCCAGCAGTTACTCCCGGGGGACTGTCCAAGAGACCCAGTACTTC. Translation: CASSYSRGTVQETQYF.

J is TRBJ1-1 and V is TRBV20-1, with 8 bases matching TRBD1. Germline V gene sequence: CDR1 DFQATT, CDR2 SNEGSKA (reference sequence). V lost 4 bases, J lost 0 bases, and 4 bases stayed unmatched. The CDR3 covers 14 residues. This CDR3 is CSATGGGLNTEAFF. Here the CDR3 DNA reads TGCAGTGCTACAGGGGGCGGACTGAACACTGAAGCTTTCTTT.

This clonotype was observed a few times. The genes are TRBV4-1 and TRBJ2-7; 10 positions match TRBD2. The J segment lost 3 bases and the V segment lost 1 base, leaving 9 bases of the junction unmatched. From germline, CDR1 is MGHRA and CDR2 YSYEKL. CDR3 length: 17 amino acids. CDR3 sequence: CASSQAAKGLAYYEQYF. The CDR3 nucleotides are TGCGCCAGCAGCCAAGCCGCTAAGGGACTAGCGTACTACGAGCAGTACTTC.

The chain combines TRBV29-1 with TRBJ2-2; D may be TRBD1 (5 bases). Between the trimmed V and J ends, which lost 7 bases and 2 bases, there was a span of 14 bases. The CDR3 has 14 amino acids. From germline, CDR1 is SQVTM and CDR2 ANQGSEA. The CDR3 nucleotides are TGCAGCGCCTCCCGACAGTCCAACACCGGGGAGCTGTTTTTT. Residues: CSASRQSNTGELFF.

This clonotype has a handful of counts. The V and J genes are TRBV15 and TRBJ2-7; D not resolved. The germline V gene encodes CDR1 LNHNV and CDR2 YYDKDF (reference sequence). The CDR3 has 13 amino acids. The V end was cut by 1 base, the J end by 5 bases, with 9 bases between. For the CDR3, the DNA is TGTGCCACCAGCAGAGGGGGAACCGACGAGCAGTACTTC. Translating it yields CATSRGGTDEQYF. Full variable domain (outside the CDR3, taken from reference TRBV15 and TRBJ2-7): DAMVIQNPRYQVTQFGKPVTLSCSQTLNHNVMYWYQQKSSQAPKLLFHYYDKDFNNEADTPDNFQSRRPNTSFCFLDIRSPGLGDTAMYLCATSRGGTDEQYFGPGTRLTVT.

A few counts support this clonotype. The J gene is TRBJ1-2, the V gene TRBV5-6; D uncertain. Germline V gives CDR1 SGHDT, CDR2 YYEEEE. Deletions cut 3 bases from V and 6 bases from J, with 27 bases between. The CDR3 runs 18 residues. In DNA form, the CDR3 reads TGTGCCAGCAGCTCCGGTCTGGGGATACGGTTTATCGTAGATGGCTACACCTTC. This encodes CASSSGLGIRFIVDGYTF.

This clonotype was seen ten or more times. The CDR3 nucleotides are TGTGCCAGCACACGGACTGACAACACTGAAGCTTTCTTT. This gives the protein CASTRTDNTEAFF. V is TRBV12-3 or TRBV12-4 and J is TRBJ1-1; unclear D gene. The CDR3 has 13 amino acids. Trimming took 7 bases from V and 2 from J, leaving 11 bases between them.

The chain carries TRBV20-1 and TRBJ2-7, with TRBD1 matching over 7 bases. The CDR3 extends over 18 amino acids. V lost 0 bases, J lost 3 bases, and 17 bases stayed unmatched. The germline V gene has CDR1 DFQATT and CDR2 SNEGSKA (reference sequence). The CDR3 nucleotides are TGCAGTGCTAGAGATGTCCCTACCGGGACAGTCCCATTCTACGAGCAGTACTTC. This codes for CSARDVPTGTVPFYEQYF.

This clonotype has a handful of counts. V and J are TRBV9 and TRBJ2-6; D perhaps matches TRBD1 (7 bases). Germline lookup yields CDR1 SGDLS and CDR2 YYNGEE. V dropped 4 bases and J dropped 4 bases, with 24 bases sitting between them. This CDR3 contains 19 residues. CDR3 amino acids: CASSPRSGRGVYGANVLTF. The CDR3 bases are TGTGCCAGCAGCCCACGATCCGGCAGGGGGGTATACGGGGCCAACGTCCTGACTTTC.

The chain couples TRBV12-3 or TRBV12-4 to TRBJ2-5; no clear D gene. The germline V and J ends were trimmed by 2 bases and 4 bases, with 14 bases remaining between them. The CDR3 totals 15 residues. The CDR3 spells CASSLYLSRGETQYF. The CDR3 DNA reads TGTGCCAGCAGTTTATACTTGTCCAGAGGAGAGACCCAGTACTTC.

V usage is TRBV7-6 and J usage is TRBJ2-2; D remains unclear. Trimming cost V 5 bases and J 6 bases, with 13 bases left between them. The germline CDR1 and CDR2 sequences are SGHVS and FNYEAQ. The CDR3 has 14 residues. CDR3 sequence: CASSQTERPGELFF. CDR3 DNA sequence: TGTGCCAGCAGCCAAACCGAAAGGCCCGGGGAGCTGTTTTTT.

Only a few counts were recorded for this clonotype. The CDR3 DNA reads TGTGCCAGCAGCTTAGATGGTAGGAACAATGAGCAGTTCTTC. Residues: CASSLDGRNNEQFF. The chain employs TRBV11-3 and TRBJ2-1; no clear D. V was trimmed by 0 bases and J by 5 bases, leaving 8 bases between them. The CDR3 consists of 14 residues. The V gene's germline CDR1 is SGHNT and CDR2 YENEEA.

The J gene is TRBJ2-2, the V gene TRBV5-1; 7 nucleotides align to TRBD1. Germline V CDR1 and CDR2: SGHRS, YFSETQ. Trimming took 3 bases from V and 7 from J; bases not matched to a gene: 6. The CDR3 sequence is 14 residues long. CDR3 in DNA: TGCGCCAGCAGCTGGAGGACAGGACACGGGGAGCTGTTTTTT. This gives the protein CASSWRTGHGELFF. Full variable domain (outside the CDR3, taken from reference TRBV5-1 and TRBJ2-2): KAGVTQTPRYLIKTRGQQVTLSCSPISGHRSVSWYQQTPGQGLQFLFEYFSETQRNKGNFPGRFSGRQFSNSRSEMNVSTLELGDSALYLCASSWRTGHGELFFGEGSRLTVL.

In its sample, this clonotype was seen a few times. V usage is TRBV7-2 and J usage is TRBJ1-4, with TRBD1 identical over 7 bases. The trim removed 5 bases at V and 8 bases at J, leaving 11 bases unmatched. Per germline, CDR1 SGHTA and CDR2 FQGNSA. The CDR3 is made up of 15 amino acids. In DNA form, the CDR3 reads TGTGCCAGCAGCAGAGAGACAGGGTCCAGAGAAAAACTGTTTTTT. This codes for CASSRETGSREKLFF.

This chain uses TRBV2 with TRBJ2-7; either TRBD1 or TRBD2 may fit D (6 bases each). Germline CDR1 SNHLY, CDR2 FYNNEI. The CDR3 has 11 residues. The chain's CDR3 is CASSVRGPTEV. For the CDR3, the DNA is TGTGCCAGCAGTGTTCGGGGGCCGACCGAAGTC.

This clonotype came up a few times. CDR3 sequence (DNA): TGTGCCAGCAGTACGGACAGAACTAGCACAGATACGCAGTATTTT. Protein sequence: CASSTDRTSTDTQYF. The rearrangement uses TRBV6-1 and TRBJ2-3, with TRBD1 as a possible D gene (6 bases). Germline values: CDR1 MNHNS, CDR2 SASEGT. The CDR3 covers 15 residues. Trimming pared 5 bases from V and 0 bases from J, leaving 12 bases between.